The rows below give T cell receptor beta chains drawn from one sample of a study of cytomegalovirus exposure and HLA in healthy donors. This table comes from immunoSEQ multiplex PCR, and its TCRdb copy is limited to in-frame clones, with some not included. This table holds 180,000 or so clones, roughly four fifths found once. Sample: PBMCs. Source of these receptors: a woman aged 45 to 65 in good health and CMV-seropositive. Each CDR3 is given with its conserved first and last residue. The D gene is left open where the match is weak. Some rows mark clone size as missing; the rest say once, few, many or name a class of expanded clone.

CDR3nt | CDR3aa | v_gene | d_gene | abundance | j_gene
TGTGCCAGCGGGGGACAGGGGGTAAAGGGCTACACCTTC | CASGGQGVKGYTF | TRBV2 | TRBD1 | - | TRBJ1-2
TGTGCCAGCAGCAAAGGAGACAGAGGGTTGCAGCGGGGATCTTACGAGCAGTACTTC | CASSKGDRGLQRGSYEQYF | TRBV21-1 | - | - | TRBJ2-7
TGTGCCAGCACCCCGGCGACTAGCGGGGTCTACGAGCAGTACTTC | CASTPATSGVYEQYF | TRBV6-1 | TRBD2 | once | TRBJ2-7
TGTGCCAGCAGTTTACCTGGACAGGGGCAGTACTATGGCTACACCTTC | CASSLPGQGQYYGYTF | TRBV28 | TRBD1 | - | TRBJ1-2
TGTGCCAGCAGCTTAGATTCAAGGAGCTCCTACAATGAGCAGTTCTTC | CASSLDSRSSYNEQFF | TRBV11-3 | - | - | TRBJ2-1
TGTGCCAGCAGCTTTGGGGGCCGCGTGTCTAATGAAAAACTGTTTTTT | CASSFGGRVSNEKLFF | TRBV11-2 | - | - | TRBJ1-4
TGTGCCAGCAGTGAGGGCAGGGGAAAAGAGACCCAGTACTTC | CASSEGRGKETQYF | TRBV2 | - | - | TRBJ2-5
TGTGCCAGCAGTCGTTCAGGATTATTCGACGAGCAGTACTTC | CASSRSGLFDEQYF | TRBV6-5 | - | few | TRBJ2-7
TGTGCCAGCAGTTTAGACAGGAACACCGGGGAGCTGTTTTTT | CASSLDRNTGELFF | TRBV2 | - | - | TRBJ2-2
TGCGCCAGCAGCCAAGCAGAAGGGGGTGGTGACTCTAAGACCTACGAGCAGTACTTC | CASSQAEGGGDSKTYEQYF | TRBV4-1 | - | - | TRBJ2-7
TGTGCCAGCAGCTCGGACAGGGACGGAGGGGATGACAATGAGCAGTTCTTC | CASSSDRDGGDDNEQFF | TRBV7-8 | TRBD1 | many | TRBJ2-1
TGTGCCAGCAGCTTCCTGACTAGCGAGTACAATGAGCAGTTCTTC | CASSFLTSEYNEQFF | TRBV5-6 | TRBD2 | - | TRBJ2-1
TGTGCCAGCAGCTTGGAGGGGGGGGCTGGGGAGACCCAGTACTTC | CASSLEGGAGETQYF | TRBV5-6 | - | - | TRBJ2-5
TGTGCCAGTAGTGATTCGGGACTAGCGTTCAATGAGCAGTTCTTC | CASSDSGLAFNEQFF | TRBV19 | TRBD2 | once | TRBJ2-1
TGCAGCGTTGAGGCAGTTTATGGCTACACCTTC | CSVEAVYGYTF | TRBV29-1 | - | - | TRBJ1-2
TGTGCCAGTAGTATAGGGACAGGGGACATGAACACTGAAGCTTTCTTT | CASSIGTGDMNTEAFF | TRBV19 | TRBD1 | - | TRBJ1-1
TGTGCCAGCAGTGAAGGAGGAATATACGAGCAGTACTTC | CASSEGGIYEQYF | TRBV25-1 | - | - | TRBJ2-7
TGTGCCAGCAGACCCACAGGGGGCCACACCTACGAGCAGTACTTC | CASRPTGGHTYEQYF | TRBV28 | TRBD1 | - | TRBJ2-7
TGTGCCAGCCGTAGACAGATCTTAGAAAAAGAGACCCAGTACTTC | CASRRQILEKETQYF | TRBV6-1 | - | - | TRBJ2-5
TGTGCCAGCAGCCAAGGGACAGATGTATACGAGCAGTACTTC | CASSQGTDVYEQYF | TRBV5-4 | TRBD1 | - | TRBJ2-7
TGCGCCAGCAGCTCGGGACTGCTCGCGGCTGGGGCCAACGTCCTGACTTTC | CASSSGLLAAGANVLTF | TRBV5-1 | - | - | TRBJ2-6
TGTGCCAGTATGAGAAGCGGGAGAGGCACAGATACGCAGTATTTT | CASMRSGRGTDTQYF | TRBV19 | TRBD2 | few | TRBJ2-3
TGTGCCAGCAGCTTCACAGGGACCCAAGAGACCCAGTACTTC | CASSFTGTQETQYF | TRBV7-2 | - | - | TRBJ2-5
TGTGCCAGCAGCTTGCTAGCGGGGGGCCAAGAGACCCAGTACTTC | CASSLLAGGQETQYF | TRBV5-6 | TRBD2 | few | TRBJ2-5
TGTGCCAGCAGTCGAATCGAGACAGGGGCCTACGAGCAGTACTTC | CASSRIETGAYEQYF | TRBV11-2 | TRBD1 | - | TRBJ2-7
TGCGCCAGCAGCAGAACCGGGACTCAGTCCTACAATGAGCAATTCTTC | CASSRTGTQSYNEQFF | TRBV5-1 | - | - | TRBJ2-1
TGTGCCAGCAGACGAGGAGGTAATGAGCAGTTCTTC | CASRRGGNEQFF | TRBV2 | - | - | TRBJ2-1
TGCGCCAGCAGCCAAACCCAAGGGGGCCTGTGGGAGACCCAGTACTTC | CASSQTQGGLWETQYF | TRBV4-1 | TRBD1 | - | TRBJ2-5
TGCAGCGTTTACAGTCGTCTCTCCTACAATGAGCAGTTCTTC | CSVYSRLSYNEQFF | TRBV29-1 | - | - | TRBJ2-1
TGTGCCAGTAGTATAGATCCCGTTTCAGGGTCCACAGGAAACAAGGCGAACACCGGGGAGCTGTTTTTT | CASSIDPVSGSTGNKANTGELFF | TRBV19 | - | - | TRBJ2-2
TGTGCCAGCAGTGTACGGACAGCAGCCTACGAGCAGTACTTC | CASSVRTAAYEQYF | TRBV2 | - | - | TRBJ2-7